This entry is about one T cell receptor beta chain. The CDR3 length is 11 residues. CDR1 and CDR2 (germline): SNHLY, FYNNEI. These data come from a study of monozygotic twins with inflammatory bowel disease. Each UMI, carrying a 6-nucleotide sample barcode, came from template switching. TCRdb re-called the 5' RACE reads and catalogs CDR3 proteins one per entry, DNA excluded. The sample spans some 210,000 distinct CDR3 sequences; the ten largest clones claim approximately 1.6%. This receptor was identified in a human donor with ulcerative colitis or Crohn's disease, or a healthy co-twin of an affected twin (not recorded which). The chain joins TRBV2 to TRBJ1-1. Sequencing was performed on blood. The CDR3 sequence: CASISYSEAFF.